The T cell receptor (beta chain) under discussion was sequenced for a study of cytomegalovirus exposure and HLA in healthy donors. Study in general: From donors who were HLA-typed, an early data release held 80 million or so unique TCRs. Overall study results and limits: Confirmation was obtained in vitro that a few CMV-associated chains are specific for CMV antigens.

This CDR3 contains 16 residues. The germline gives CDR1 SEHNR, CDR2 FQNEAQ (reference sequence). The V gene lost 1 base and the J gene lost 9 bases, with 19 bases spanning the gap. To note about this clone: The antigen is not known.

With 60 Vbeta and 13 Jbeta primers, the PCR was carried out. Here immunoSEQ multiplex PCR was the method, and the copy in TCRdb shows in-frame clones only, minus some. The sample includes roughly 34,000 clones, approximately 74% of them seen just once. The sequence derives from a man younger than 45 in good health and CMV-seronegative. This chain connects TRBV7-9 to TRBJ2-1, with D maybe TRBD2 (6 bases). Sample: PBMCs. Written as DNA, the CDR3 is TGTGCCAGCAGCTTAGGGTTGGGGGAAACTAGCATTGAGCAGTTCTTC. This encodes CASSLGLGETSIEQFF. Filled out from reference TRBV7-9 and TRBJ2-1, the complete variable domain reads DTGVSQNPRHKITKRGQNVTFRCDPISEHNRLYWYRQTLGQGPEFLTYFQNEAQLEKSRLLSDRFSAERPKGSFSTLEIQRTEQGDSAMYLCASSLGLGETSIEQFFGPGTRLTVL.